The present TCR beta chain was sequenced within a study of cytomegalovirus exposure and HLA in healthy donors. Findings and limits, study-wide: Analyses of presence/absence relied on an assumption of roughly uniform sequencing depth across donors. The study flagged roughly 160 TCR beta chains as cytomegalovirus-associated. Most TCR beta V segments were productive about 87% or about 30% of the time in an earlier analysis.

This PCR relied on a set of 60 Vbeta primers and 13 Jbeta primers. Clones were sequenced by immunoSEQ multiplex PCR, and TCRdb holds only the in-frame ones, with some missing. Among 150,000 to 200,000 clones listed, about 81% were seen once. Unrecorded immune exposures were likely, despite nominal health at sampling. A note on this clone: What it binds is unknown.

The clonotype was recovered from a woman between 25 and 40 years old in good health and CMV-seronegative. Source material: PBMCs.

CDR3 sequence: CASSPPAQDEQYF. The CDR3 DNA is TGTGCCAGCTCACCACCGGCTCAGGACGAGCAGTACTTC. The chain couples TRBV18 to TRBJ2-7; no firm D call. Trimming removed 0 bases from V and 5 bases from J, with 8 bases in between. This CDR3 is built from 13 residues. Germline V gene data show CDR1 as KGHSH and CDR2 as LQKENI.